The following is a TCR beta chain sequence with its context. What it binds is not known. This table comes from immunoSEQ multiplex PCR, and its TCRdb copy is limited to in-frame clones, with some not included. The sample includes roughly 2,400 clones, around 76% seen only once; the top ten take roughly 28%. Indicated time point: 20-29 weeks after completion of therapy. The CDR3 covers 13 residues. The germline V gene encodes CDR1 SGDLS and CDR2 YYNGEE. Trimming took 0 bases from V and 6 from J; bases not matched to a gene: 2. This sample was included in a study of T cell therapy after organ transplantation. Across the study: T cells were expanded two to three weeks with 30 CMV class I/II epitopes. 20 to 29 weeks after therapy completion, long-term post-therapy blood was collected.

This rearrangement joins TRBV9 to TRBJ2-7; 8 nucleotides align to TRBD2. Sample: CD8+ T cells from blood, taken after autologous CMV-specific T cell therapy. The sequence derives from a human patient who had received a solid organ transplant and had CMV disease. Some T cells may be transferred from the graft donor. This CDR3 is CASSVAGGGEQYF. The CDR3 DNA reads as TGTGCCAGCAGCGTAGCGGGAGGGGGCGAGCAGTACTTC.